This T cell receptor beta chain is from a study of cytomegalovirus exposure and HLA in healthy donors. Trimming at V came to 4 bases and at J to 4 bases, leaving 4 bases not matched to a gene. CDR1 MNHEY and CDR2 SVGAGI come from the germline V gene. The CDR3 is made up of 16 amino acids. Broader study findings: Certain indistinguishable V segments, among them TRBV6-2 and TRBV6-3, were excluded.

Use of 60 Vbeta and 13 Jbeta primers characterized the PCR. The data were produced by immunoSEQ multiplex PCR, yet TCRdb's version contains in-frame clones alone and is incomplete. The data contain about 130,000 clones, roughly 80% of them singletons. As for this clone: What it recognizes is unknown.

This sequence originates from a female donor in good health and CMV-seronegative. This chain links TRBV6-5 with TRBJ2-6; TRBD1 aligns across 10 bases. The sequencing sample was made of PBMCs. The CDR3 region is CASSLTGGSGANVLTF. DNA for the CDR3: TGTGCCAGCAGTTTGACAGGGGGCTCCGGGGCCAACGTCCTGACTTTC.